This TCR beta chain is from a study of T cell clonality in common variable immunodeficiency. Broader study findings: Common variable immunodeficiency TCR beta sequences reportedly had fewer deletions and N-nucleotide insertions. CVID subjects shared fewer TCRbeta clones than healthy controls did. Authors noted CVID clonality's cause needs subpopulation repertoire sequencing.

Repertoires were generated with immunoSEQ multiplex PCR, while TCRdb's copy carries only in-frame clones and drops some. Observed in the sample are about 74,000 clones, none of them singletons. This clone was detected ten times or more. The antigen is not known. The read stops 3 residues short of the end of the CDR3; the missing end is completed from the germline J gene. The germline V gene has CDR1 SNHLY and CDR2 FYNNEI. V lost 4 bases and J 5 bases, leaving 11 bases between the germline ends. This CDR3 has 13 residues. The sequencing sample was made of peripheral blood mononuclear cells. This clonotype originated in a person aged 18-69 years in good health. V usage is TRBV2 and J usage is TRBJ1-2; D is uncertain. The CDR3 DNA, read in part, is TGTGCCAGCAGTGGAAACAGTCAGTATGGC. Its protein product is CASSGNSQYG. The full-length CDR3 reads as CASSGNSQYGYTF.